Reported below is one T cell receptor beta chain. The junction and the germline gene differ at one end; a read error may be behind it. The CDR3 spans 14 residues. Germline CDR1 and CDR2: SSHAT and FNYEAQ (reference sequence). This sample is drawn from a study of shared clonotypes between healthy human individuals. Clones were sequenced by immunoSEQ multiplex PCR, and TCRdb holds only the in-frame ones, with some missing. The sample consists of about 980,000 clones, more than 75% of them appearing once. Sample: memory CD4+ T cells sorted from blood. As for subset: CD45RA-negative fraction. The chain links TRBV7-7 to TRBJ2-2; no firm D call. This receptor was taken from a man aged 18-30 years in good health. The CDR3 region has the DNA TGTGCTAGCAGCTTGGAGACTGGGACCGGGGAGCTGTTTTTT. Translating gives CASSLETGTGELFF.